Listed here are 18 T cell receptor beta chains from one sample, sequenced in a study of T cell clonotyping in hematopoietic cell transplantation. Data came from immunoSEQ multiplex PCR; TCRdb stores just in-frame clones and leaves some out. Of 9,000 to 15,000 clones listed, roughly 50% are singletons. Material: peripheral blood mononuclear cells. The receptor source for this set is a man in his fifties in good health. Some clones in this sample may be carry-over from other donors' samples.

The rearrangement uses TRBV2 and TRBJ2-2, with D maybe TRBD2 (6 bases). CDR1 SNHLY and CDR2 FYNNEI come from the germline V gene. The CDR3 consists of 15 residues. Between the trimmed V and J ends, which lost 7 bases and 6 bases, there was a span of 18 bases. The CDR3 coding sequence is TGTGCCAGCAACCCCGGGGAGGTCGTTCCCGGGGAGCTGTTTTTT. Protein sequence: CASNPGEVVPGELFF.

The chain joins TRBV14 to TRBJ1-3; D is undetermined. Trimming pared 1 base from V and 4 bases from J, leaving 5 bases between. CDR3 size: 13 residues. From germline, CDR1 is SGHDN and CDR2 FVKESK. For the CDR3, the DNA is TGTGCCAGCAGCCAAGTGTTGGGAAACACCATATATTTT. Amino acids: CASSQVLGNTIYF.

The V gene is TRBV30, the J gene TRBJ2-1; D is undetermined. The CDR3 covers 14 residues. V was clipped by 1 base and J by 1 base, with 8 bases between them. From germline, CDR1 is GTSNPN and CDR2 SVGIG (reference sequence). For the CDR3, the DNA is TGTGCCTGGAGTGGCTCGCCTTCCTACAATGAGCAGTTCTTC. This gives the protein CAWSGSPSYNEQFF. The whole variable domain, filled in from reference TRBV30 and TRBJ2-1, reads SQTIHQWPATLVQPVGSPLSLECTVEGTSNPNLYWYRQAAGRGLQLLFYSVGIGQISSEVPQNLSASRPQDRQFILSSKKLLLSDSGFYLCAWSGSPSYNEQFFGPGTRLTVL.

The V gene is TRBV4-2, the J gene TRBJ2-7; no clear D. CDR1 is LGHNA and CDR2 is YNFKEQ in the germline V gene. V gave up 0 bases and J gave up 2 bases, with 8 bases separating them. The CDR3 is made up of 14 amino acids. For the CDR3, the DNA is TGTGCCAGCAGCCAAGAGTACGGGCCCTACGAGCAGTACTTC. Protein: CASSQEYGPYEQYF.

This chain connects TRBV5-6 to TRBJ1-5, with TRBD1 matching over 7 bases. Germline CDR1 reads SGHDT; CDR2 reads YYEEEE. This CDR3 has 16 residues. The J segment lost 6 bases and the V segment lost 4 bases, leaving 13 bases of the junction unmatched. For the CDR3, the DNA is TGTGCCAGCAGCCGTGCAGACACAGGGGCAGGTCAGCCCCAGCATTTT. It yields the protein CASSRADTGAGQPQHF.

Within the sample, this clone is medium-sized. The V gene is TRBV7-9, the J gene TRBJ1-1; D unclear. The CDR3 covers 13 residues. Germline CDR1 SEHNR, CDR2 FQNEAQ (reference sequence). Trimming shortened V by 10 bases and J by 1 base, and 13 bases separated the two germline ends. The CDR3 is CAIVTGGNTEAFF. CDR3 coding DNA: TGTGCCATCGTGACCGGTGGGAACACTGAAGCTTTCTTT. Supplemented by reference TRBV7-9 and TRBJ1-1, the full variable domain reads DTGVSQNPRHKITKRGQNVTFRCDPISEHNRLYWYRQTLGQGPEFLTYFQNEAQLEKSRLLSDRFSAERPKGSFSTLEIQRTEQGDSAMYLCAIVTGGNTEAFFGQGTRLTVV.

This clone occurred once. The V and J genes are TRBV6-5 and TRBJ1-2; no reliable D call. Trimming stripped 5 bases from V and 4 bases from J, with 11 bases between. The CDR3 runs to 13 residues. The V gene's germline CDR1 is MNHEY and CDR2 SVGAGI. In nucleotides, the CDR3 is TGTGCCAGCAGTGATCCGAATACCTATGGCTACACCTTC. This codes for CASSDPNTYGYTF.

The rearrangement uses TRBV19 and TRBJ2-2; D is uncertain. CDR1 LNHDA and CDR2 SQIVND come from the germline V gene (reference sequence). The CDR3 runs 15 residues. The V end was cut by 4 bases, the J end by 0 bases, with 9 bases between. In DNA form, the CDR3 reads TGTGCCAGTAGTACTTCTCGGGCGAACACCGGGGAGCTGTTTTTT. Residues: CASSTSRANTGELFF.

The chain is built from TRBV27 and TRBJ2-2, with TRBD1 as a possible D gene (6 bases). Per the germline V gene, CDR1 is MNHEY and CDR2 is SMNVEV (reference sequence). Trimming pared 5 bases from V and 7 bases from J, leaving 14 bases between. The CDR3 runs 14 residues. The CDR3 reads CASSLVWTDGELFF. The CDR3 DNA is TGTGCCAGCAGTCTAGTCTGGACAGACGGGGAGCTGTTTTTT.

Sample share makes this clone medium-sized. The chain couples TRBV4-2 to TRBJ2-1; 11 bases match TRBD2. Germline CDR1 and CDR2: LGHNA and YNFKEQ. This CDR3 has 16 amino acids. The V and J ends lost 5 bases and 6 bases, in that order; junction bases with no gene match: 9. The CDR3 nucleotides are TGTGCCAGCAGCGATATAGCGGGAGGGCCTTCCAATGAGCAGTTCTTC. It specifies CASSDIAGGPSNEQFF.

This clone was seen only a few times. The rearrangement uses TRBV7-8 and TRBJ2-7; 7 bases align to TRBD2. Germline values: CDR1 SGHVS, CDR2 FQNEAQ. The CDR3 is 16 amino acids. V was clipped by 7 bases and J by 5 bases; unmatched bases: 17. CDR3 in amino acids: CASKVSAGRMINEQYF. In DNA form, the CDR3 reads TGTGCCAGCAAGGTATCGGCCGGGAGGATGATAAACGAGCAGTACTTC.

This clone was observed a few times. V gene TRBV15 combines with J gene TRBJ2-5; D is ambiguous. The DNA end is a closer match to TRBJ2-7, so the J assignment may be wrong. This CDR3 comprises 15 residues. Germline V lookup: CDR1 LNHNV, CDR2 YYDKDF (reference sequence). DNA for the CDR3: TGTGCCACCAGCGCATATGACCGGTCCTCCTACGAGCAGTACTTC. Encoded protein: CATSAYDRSSYEQYF.

This clone was counted a few times. V is TRBV4-2 and J is TRBJ2-7; a possible D gene is TRBD2 (6 bases). Per germline, CDR1 LGHNA and CDR2 YNFKEQ. The CDR3 contains 15 residues. Trimming removed 0 bases from V and 2 bases from J, with 11 bases in between. The CDR3 loop is CASSQDYGGPYEQYF. DNA for the CDR3: TGTGCCAGCAGCCAAGATTACGGGGGTCCCTACGAGCAGTACTTC.

The chain joins TRBV29-1 to TRBJ2-1; either TRBD1 or TRBD2 may fit D (5 bases each). The CDR3 loop spans 13 amino acids. Germline V lookup: CDR1 SQVTM, CDR2 ANQGSEA. Trimming cost V 6 bases and J 5 bases, with 14 bases left between them. Here the CDR3 DNA reads TGCAGCGTGGCCGGGACCACCAACAATGAGCAGTTCTTC. Translation gives CSVAGTTNNEQFF.

V usage is TRBV27 and J usage is TRBJ2-7; TRBD2 might be the D (5 bases). Germline values: CDR1 MNHEY, CDR2 SMNVEV (reference sequence). With 2 bases removed from V and 0 bases from J, the gap between germline ends came to 14 bases. The CDR3 has 16 amino acids. The CDR3 loop reads CASSLGGRKLSYEQYF. The CDR3 nucleotides are TGTGCCAGCAGTTTAGGCGGGCGTAAGCTCTCCTACGAGCAGTACTTC.

This clone was seen a few times. This rearrangement joins TRBV28 to TRBJ2-5, with D perhaps TRBD2 (5 bases). V was shortened by 6 bases and J by 3 bases, with 20 bases between the two germline ends. The CDR3 totals 16 residues. Per germline, CDR1 MDHEN and CDR2 SYDVKM. The CDR3 sequence: CASSVLTRGEEETQYF. The CDR3 DNA reads TGTGCCAGCAGCGTACTCACCCGGGGAGAGGAAGAGACCCAGTACTTC. Full variable domain (remainder filled in from reference TRBV28 and TRBJ2-5): DVKVTQSSRYLVKRTGEKVFLECVQDMDHENMFWYRQDPGLGLRLIYFSYDVKMKEKGDIPEGYSVSREKKERFSLILESASTNQTSMYLCASSVLTRGEEETQYFGPGTRLLVL.

V gene TRBV7-2 combines with J gene TRBJ2-5; 7 positions agree with TRBD2. Germline values: CDR1 SGHTA, CDR2 FQGNSA. The J segment lost 2 bases and the V segment lost 1 base, leaving 7 bases of the junction unmatched. This CDR3 region has 16 residues. The CDR3 loop is CASSLGSGGPQETQYF. The CDR3 nucleotides are TGTGCCAGCAGCTTAGGGTCGGGAGGCCCTCAAGAGACCCAGTACTTC. The full variable domain, completed using reference TRBV7-2 and TRBJ2-5, is GAGVSQSPSNKVTEKGKDVELRCDPISGHTALYWYRQSLGQGLEFLIYFQGNSAPDKSGLPSDRFSAERTGGSVSTLTIQRTQQEDSAVYLCASSLGSGGPQETQYFGPGTRLLVL.

This clone was found once. The chain couples TRBV4-1 to TRBJ2-1; no definite D call. V shed 3 bases and J shed 5 bases, with 14 bases lying between them. Germline CDR1 reads MGHRA; CDR2 reads YSYEKL. The CDR3 sequence is 15 residues long. CDR3 sequence reads: CASSQAQTLNNEQFF. The CDR3 DNA follows: TGCGCCAGCAGCCAGGCCCAGACACTTAACAATGAGCAGTTCTTC.